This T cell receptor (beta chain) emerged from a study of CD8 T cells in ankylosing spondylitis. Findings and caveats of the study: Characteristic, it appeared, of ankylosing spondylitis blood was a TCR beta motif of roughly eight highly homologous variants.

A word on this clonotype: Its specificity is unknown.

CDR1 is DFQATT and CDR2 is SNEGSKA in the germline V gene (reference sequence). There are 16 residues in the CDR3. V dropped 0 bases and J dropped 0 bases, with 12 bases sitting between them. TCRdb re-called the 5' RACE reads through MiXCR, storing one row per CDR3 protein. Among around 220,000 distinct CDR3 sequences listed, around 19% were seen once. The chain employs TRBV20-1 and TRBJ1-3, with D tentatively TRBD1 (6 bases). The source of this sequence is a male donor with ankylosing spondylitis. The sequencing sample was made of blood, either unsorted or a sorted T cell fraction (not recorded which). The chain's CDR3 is CSAREVDSFSGNTIYF. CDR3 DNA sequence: TGCAGTGCTAGAGAAGTGGACAGCTTCTCTGGAAACACCATATATTTT.